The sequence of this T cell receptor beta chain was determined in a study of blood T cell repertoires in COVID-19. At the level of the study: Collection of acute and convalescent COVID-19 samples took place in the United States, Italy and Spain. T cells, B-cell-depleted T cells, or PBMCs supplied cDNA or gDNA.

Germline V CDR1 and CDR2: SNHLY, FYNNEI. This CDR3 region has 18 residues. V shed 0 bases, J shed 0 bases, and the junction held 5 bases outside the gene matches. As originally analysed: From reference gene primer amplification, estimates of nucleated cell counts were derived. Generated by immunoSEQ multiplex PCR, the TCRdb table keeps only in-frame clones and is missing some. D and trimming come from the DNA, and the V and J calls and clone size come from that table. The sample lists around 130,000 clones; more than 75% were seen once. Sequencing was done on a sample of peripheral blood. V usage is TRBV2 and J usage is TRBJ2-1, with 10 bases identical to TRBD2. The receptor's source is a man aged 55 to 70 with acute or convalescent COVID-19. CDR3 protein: CASSEAGLAGVSYNEQFF. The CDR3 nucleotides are TGTGCCAGCAGTGAAGCTGGGCTAGCGGGAGTCTCCTACAATGAGCAGTTCTTC.